Reported below is one TCR beta chain. What it recognizes is unknown. Losses at the gene ends were 2 bases for V and 8 bases for J; bases not matched to a gene: 7. The CDR3 contains 13 residues. Germline V gene data show CDR1 as DFQATT and CDR2 as SNEGSKA (reference sequence). This record comes from a study of blood T cells in healthy people across ages. Study observations and caveats: Roughly linear age-related decline in beta diversity appeared, significant by age approximately 40. When one million T cells were used, diversity estimates were thought to be underestimates. The study found TCR beta diversity correlated strongly with naive T cell percentage.

The authors ran a second PCR of about 6 to 11 cycles using a sample-barcoded 5' primer and a J-beta primer mix. A template-switch adaptor with 12 random nucleotides tagged each cDNA molecule. One entry per CDR3 protein, called by TCRdb with MiXCR from the 5' RACE reads. The data contain over a million distinct CDR3 sequences, 45% to 70% of them seen just once; the ten biggest clones take up over 5.5%. The chain has TRBV20-1 and TRBJ2-3; TRBD2 matches at 7 bases. This receptor was taken from a young man in good health. Material: blood. DNA of the CDR3: TGCAGTGCTAGAAGTCTAGCGGATGGTACGCAGTATTTT. Translated: CSARSLADGTQYF.